These T cell receptor beta chains were read from a single sample in a study of cytomegalovirus exposure and HLA in healthy donors. TCRdb's table, derived via immunoSEQ multiplex PCR, lists solely in-frame clones and lacks some. The data contain fewer than 150,000 clones, approximately 62% of them seen just once; the ten biggest clones take up 1.6%. The specimen sequenced was PBMCs. These receptors were taken from a human donor in good health. Both conserved end residues are part of each CDR3. Fields, in order: J gene, clone size, V gene, D gene, CDR3 DNA, CDR3 protein. A D gene is named only where the DNA matches it firmly. A row's size may be missing; if present it is once, few, many or a size class.

TRBJ2-3 | NA | TRBV18 | TRBD2 | TGTGCCAGCTCACCAGGACTAGCGGGAGTGGGAGATACGCAGTATTTT | CASSPGLAGVGDTQYF
TRBJ2-7 | once | TRBV27 | TRBD2 | TGTGCCAGCAGCCCCGGGGGGGAGGGGCAGTACTTC | CASSPGGEGQYF
TRBJ1-1 | few | TRBV4-1 | TRBD1 | TGCGCCAGCAGCCAGGGGACAGGGATAGGGGACACTGAAGCTTTCTTT | CASSQGTGIGDTEAFF
TRBJ2-5 | NA | TRBV5-6 | TRBD2 | TGTGCCAGCACCCAAACGGGACTAGCGGGAGGGCCCCGGACGGAGACCCAGTACTTC | CASTQTGLAGGPRTETQYF
TRBJ2-1 | NA | TRBV28 | TRBD1 | TGTGCCAGCAGCCGAGGGGGCTTCTCCTACAATGAGCAGTTCTTC | CASSRGGFSYNEQFF
TRBJ2-3 | NA | TRBV18 | NA | TGTGCCAGCTCACCACCGGGGGGGGCTGCAGATACGCAGTATTTT | CASSPPGGAADTQYF
TRBJ2-1 | NA | TRBV7-9 | TRBD2 | TGTGCCAGCAGCTTTCGGGGGGACTCCTACAATGAGCAGTTCTTC | CASSFRGDSYNEQFF
TRBJ1-4 | NA | TRBV9 | TRBD1 | TGTGCCAGCAGCAGTCCCGGGACAGGGGGAGGGGATAATGAAAAACTGTTTTTT | CASSSPGTGGGDNEKLFF
TRBJ2-7 | few | TRBV7-2 | NA | TGTGCCAGCAGTCCGGGAGCCCTACCCGACGAGCAGTACTTC | CASSPGALPDEQYF
TRBJ1-4 | NA | TRBV7-9 | TRBD1 | TGTGCCAGCAGCTTTTCCCCGGGACAGTATAATGAAAAACTGTTTTTT | CASSFSPGQYNEKLFF
TRBJ1-6 | NA | TRBV29-1 | NA | TGCAGCGTTCGGACAGCGAATAATTCACCCCTCCACTTT | CSVRTANNSPLHF
TRBJ2-1 | NA | TRBV11-2 | TRBD2 | TGTGCCAGCAGCCAGGGACTAGCGGGTTACGAGCAGTTCTTC | CASSQGLAGYEQFF
TRBJ1-1 | few | TRBV29-1 | TRBD1 | TGCAGCGTAGACAGGGGAATCAACACTGAAGCTTTCTTT | CSVDRGINTEAFF
TRBJ2-3 | NA | TRBV2 | TRBD2 | TGTGCCAGCAGTGTGGGGACTAGCGGGAGTAGGGCTTTGGATACGCAGTATTTT | CASSVGTSGSRALDTQYF
TRBJ1-5 | once | TRBV2 | TRBD1 | TGTGCCAGCAGTGATTCGAACAGGGGGCGCCTGGAGCCCCAGCATTTT | CASSDSNRGRLEPQHF
TRBJ2-7 | NA | TRBV5-1 | TRBD2 | TGCGCCAGCAGTCCAGGTGGGACTAGCGGTTTCGAGCAGTACTTC | CASSPGGTSGFEQYF